A single sample gave rise to the 3 T cell receptor beta chains below, sequenced in a study of T cell responses to AZD1222 COVID-19 vaccine. Using immunoSEQ multiplex PCR, the repertoire was profiled, and TCRdb retains in-frame clones only, with some absent. The data contain approximately 220,000 clones, about 93% of them seen just once; the ten biggest clones take up around 1%. Source: peripheral blood, taken on day 0 of MenACWY control vaccination. These receptors were taken from an adult in good health.

The rearrangement links TRBV27 to TRBJ1-2; D call uncertain. Germline lookup yields CDR1 MNHEY and CDR2 SMNVEV (reference sequence). CDR3 length: 11 residues. The ends were cut back, 3 bases at V and 11 bases at J, with 10 bases in the middle. Written as DNA, the CDR3 is TGTGCCAGCAGTTTGATAAGACAATACACCTTC. Its translation: CASSLIRQYTF.

The chain employs TRBV6-2 or TRBV6-3 and TRBJ1-1; D is unresolved. The germline V and J ends were trimmed by 0 bases and 0 bases, with 2 bases remaining between them. Germline assignment: CDR1 MNHEY and CDR2 SVGEGT. The CDR3 sequence is 13 residues long. The CDR3 DNA sequence: TGTGCCAGCAGTTACTCCATGAACACTGAAGCTTTCTTT. Its translation is CASSYSMNTEAFF.

The chain links TRBV15 to TRBJ1-2; 10 bases agree with TRBD1. The V gene's germline CDR1 is LNHNV and CDR2 YYDKDF (reference sequence). The CDR3 is 15 amino acids. V shed 6 bases, J shed 4 bases, and the junction held 8 bases outside the gene matches. In DNA, the CDR3 is TGTGCCACCAGTGCGACAGGGGGCCCTGGCTATGGCTACACCTTC. Amino acids: CATSATGGPGYGYTF.